This is a list of T cell receptor beta chains from one sample in a study of OX40 agonist ivuxolimab in advanced cancers. Assay used: immunoSEQ multiplex PCR; TCRdb lists only in-frame clones, some missing. The sample lists under 40,000 clones; over 80% were seen once. This material consisted of CD4+ or CD8+ T cells sorted from blood, taken in a trial of the OX40 agonist ivuxolimab. Every receptor here comes from an adult with an advanced solid tumor such as melanoma, head and neck, liver or kidney cancer. Both conserved end residues are part of each CDR3. A D gene is named only where the DNA matches it firmly. Not every row has a clone size; where given, it reads once, few, many or a size class.

v_call: TRBV13
d_call: TRBD1
j_call: TRBJ1-4
clone_size: once
cdr3_nt: TGTGCCAGCAGCGCAGACAGGGGCGGCGAAAAACTGTTTTTT
cdr3_aa: CASSADRGGEKLFF

v_call: TRBV28
d_call: TRBD1
j_call: TRBJ2-2
clone_size: NA
cdr3_nt: TGTGCCAGCAGTGCGACAGGGGAGGGGGAGCTGTTTTTT
cdr3_aa: CASSATGEGELFF

v_call: TRBV7-2
d_call: NA
j_call: TRBJ2-2
clone_size: NA
cdr3_nt: TGTGCCAGCAGCCTGACGACAACTAACACCGGGGAGCTGTTTTTT
cdr3_aa: CASSLTTTNTGELFF

v_call: TRBV28
d_call: NA
j_call: TRBJ2-3
clone_size: NA
cdr3_nt: TGTGCCAGCAGCCTAGGGGGGGTTAGCACAGATACGCAGTATTTT
cdr3_aa: CASSLGGVSTDTQYF

v_call: TRBV5-4
d_call: NA
j_call: TRBJ2-1
clone_size: NA
cdr3_nt: TGTGCCAGCAGCGATGGGGCATTAACATACAATGAGCAGTTCTTC
cdr3_aa: CASSDGALTYNEQFF

v_call: TRBV4-3
d_call: TRBD2
j_call: TRBJ2-1
clone_size: NA
cdr3_nt: TGCGCCAGCAGCCAGGCGACCGGGACTAGCGGACCACTGAATGAGCAGTTCTTC
cdr3_aa: CASSQATGTSGPLNEQFF

v_call: TRBV19
d_call: TRBD2
j_call: TRBJ2-1
clone_size: NA
cdr3_nt: TGTGCCAGTAGGCTAAGCGGGAATCCCTACAATGAGCAGTTCTTC
cdr3_aa: CASRLSGNPYNEQFF

v_call: TRBV6-5
d_call: NA
j_call: TRBJ2-2
clone_size: NA
cdr3_nt: TGTGCCAGCAGTTACTCGGCCTACACCGGGGAGCTGCTTTTT
cdr3_aa: CASSYSAYTGELLF

v_call: TRBV7-6
d_call: NA
j_call: TRBJ1-5
clone_size: NA
cdr3_nt: TGTGCCAGCAGCTCCAGCGTTTATAGCAATCAGCCCCAGCATTTT
cdr3_aa: CASSSSVYSNQPQHF

v_call: TRBV4-1
d_call: TRBD1
j_call: TRBJ1-2
clone_size: NA
cdr3_nt: TGCGCCAGCAGCCAGCCACAGGGGTCCTATGGCTACACCTTC
cdr3_aa: CASSQPQGSYGYTF

v_call: TRBV11-3
d_call: NA
j_call: TRBJ2-2
clone_size: NA
cdr3_nt: TGTGCCAGCAGCTTAGATTTATCGACCGGGGAGCTGTTTTTT
cdr3_aa: CASSLDLSTGELFF

v_call: TRBV23-1
d_call: NA
j_call: TRBJ1-6
clone_size: large
cdr3_nt: TGCGCCAGCAGTCAATACAGAAATCCAGAGAGCTCCTATAATTCACCCCTCCACTTT
cdr3_aa: CASSQYRNPESSYNSPLHF

v_call: TRBV27
d_call: NA
j_call: TRBJ1-6
clone_size: medium-sized
cdr3_nt: TGTGCCAGCAGCACTTCCTTGGGTTCACCCCTCCACTTT
cdr3_aa: CASSTSLGSPLHF

v_call: TRBV2
d_call: TRBD1
j_call: TRBJ2-4
clone_size: NA
cdr3_nt: TGTGCCAGCAGTGAACTAAAGACAGGGGTGAAAAACATTCAGTACTTC
cdr3_aa: CASSELKTGVKNIQYF

v_call: TRBV21-1
d_call: NA
j_call: TRBJ2-7
clone_size: NA
cdr3_nt: TGTGCCAGCAGCAATCGGACAGGAGACTCCTACGAGCAGTACTTC
cdr3_aa: CASSNRTGDSYEQYF

v_call: TRBV4-3
d_call: NA
j_call: TRBJ1-2
clone_size: NA
cdr3_nt: TGCGCCAGCAGCCAAGGGGACATGACTAACTATGGCTACACCTTC
cdr3_aa: CASSQGDMTNYGYTF

v_call: TRBV13
d_call: TRBD1
j_call: TRBJ2-3
clone_size: NA
cdr3_nt: TGTGCCAGCAACCCGAGGGACAGGGGGCATGATACGCAGTATTTT
cdr3_aa: CASNPRDRGHDTQYF